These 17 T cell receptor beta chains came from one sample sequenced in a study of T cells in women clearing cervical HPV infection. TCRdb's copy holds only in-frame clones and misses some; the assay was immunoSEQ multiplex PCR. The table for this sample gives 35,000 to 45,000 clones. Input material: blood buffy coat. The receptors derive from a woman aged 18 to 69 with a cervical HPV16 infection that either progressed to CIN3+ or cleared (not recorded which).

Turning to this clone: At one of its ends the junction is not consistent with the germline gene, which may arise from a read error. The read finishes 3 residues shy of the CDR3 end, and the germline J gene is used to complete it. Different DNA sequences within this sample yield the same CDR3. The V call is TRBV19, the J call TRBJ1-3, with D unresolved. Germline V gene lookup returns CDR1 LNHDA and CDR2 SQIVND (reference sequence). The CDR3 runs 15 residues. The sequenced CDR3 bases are TGTGCCAGTAGTCCCAAGGCCAGGACTGGAAACACT. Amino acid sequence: CASSPKARTGNT. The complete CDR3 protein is CASSPKARTGNTIYF.

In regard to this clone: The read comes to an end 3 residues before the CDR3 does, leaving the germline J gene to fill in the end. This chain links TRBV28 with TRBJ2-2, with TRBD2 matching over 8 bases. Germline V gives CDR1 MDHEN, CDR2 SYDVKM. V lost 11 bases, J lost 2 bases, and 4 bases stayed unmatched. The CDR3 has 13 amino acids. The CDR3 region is CAAGGGNTGELFF. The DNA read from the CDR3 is TGTGCCGCGGGAGGAGGAAACACCGGGGAG.

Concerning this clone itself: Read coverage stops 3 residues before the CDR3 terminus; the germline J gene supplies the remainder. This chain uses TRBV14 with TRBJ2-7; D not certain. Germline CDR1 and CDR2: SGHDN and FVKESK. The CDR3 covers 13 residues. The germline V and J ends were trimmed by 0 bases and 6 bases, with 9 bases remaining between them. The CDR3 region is CASSQESFGEQYF. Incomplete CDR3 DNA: TGTGCCAGCAGCCAAGAATCCTTCGGCGAG.

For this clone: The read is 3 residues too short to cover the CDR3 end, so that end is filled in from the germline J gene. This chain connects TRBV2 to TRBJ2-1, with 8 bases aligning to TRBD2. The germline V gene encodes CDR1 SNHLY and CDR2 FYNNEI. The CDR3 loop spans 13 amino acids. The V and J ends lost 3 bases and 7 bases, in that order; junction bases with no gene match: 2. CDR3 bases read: TGTGCCAGCAGTGATGGACTAGCAAATGAG. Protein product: CASSDGLANE. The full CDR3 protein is CASSDGLANEQFF.

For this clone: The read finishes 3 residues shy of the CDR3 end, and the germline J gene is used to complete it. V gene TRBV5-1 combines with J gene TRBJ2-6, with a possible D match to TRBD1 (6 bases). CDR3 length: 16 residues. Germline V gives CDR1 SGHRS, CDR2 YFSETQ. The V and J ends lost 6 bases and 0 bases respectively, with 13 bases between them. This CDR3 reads CASNADSASGANVLTF. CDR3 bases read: TGCGCCAGCAACGCGGACAGCGCCTCTGGGGCCAACGTC.

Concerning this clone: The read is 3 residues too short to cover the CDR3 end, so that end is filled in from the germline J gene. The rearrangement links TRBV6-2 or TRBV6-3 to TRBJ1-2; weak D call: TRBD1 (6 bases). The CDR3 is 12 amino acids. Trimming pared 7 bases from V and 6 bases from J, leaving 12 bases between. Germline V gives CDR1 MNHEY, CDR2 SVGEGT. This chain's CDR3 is CASTKTGHGYTF. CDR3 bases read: TGTGCCAGCACTAAAACAGGGCATGGC.

The part of the CDR3 DNA that was read is TGTGCCAGCAGCTTAAGGGGCAGCCCCTGCACAGATACG. Protein product: CASSLRGSPCTDT. The whole CDR3 reads CASSLRGSPCTDTQYF. This sequence joins TRBV7-4 and TRBJ2-3, with D possibly matching TRBD1 (5 bases). Read coverage stops 3 residues before the CDR3 terminus; the germline J gene supplies the remainder. This CDR3 is 16 amino acids long. Trimming took 2 bases from V and 1 from J, leaving 13 bases between them. Germline loops: CDR1 SGHVT, CDR2 SQSDAQ.

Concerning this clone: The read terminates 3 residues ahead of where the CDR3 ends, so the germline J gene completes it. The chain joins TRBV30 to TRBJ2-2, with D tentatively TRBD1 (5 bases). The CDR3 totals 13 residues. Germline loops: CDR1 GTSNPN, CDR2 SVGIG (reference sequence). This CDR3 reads CAWSLGGANVLFF. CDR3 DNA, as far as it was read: TGTGCCTGGAGCCTCGGTGGGGCCAACGTG. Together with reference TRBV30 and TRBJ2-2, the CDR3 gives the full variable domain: SQTIHQWPATLVQPVGSPLSLECTVEGTSNPNLYWYRQAAGRGLQLLFYSVGIGQISSEVPQNLSASRPQDRQFILSSKKLLLSDSGFYLCAWSLGGANVLFFGEGSRLTVL.

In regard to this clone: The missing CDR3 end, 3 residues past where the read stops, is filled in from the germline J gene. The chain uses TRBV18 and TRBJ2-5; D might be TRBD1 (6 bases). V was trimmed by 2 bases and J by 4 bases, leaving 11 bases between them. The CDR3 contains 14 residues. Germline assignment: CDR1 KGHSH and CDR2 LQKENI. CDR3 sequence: CASSPSRGRETQYF. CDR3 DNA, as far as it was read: TGTGCCAGCTCACCATCGAGGGGGAGAGAGACC. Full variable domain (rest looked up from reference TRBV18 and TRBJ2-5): NAGVMQNPRHLVRRRGQEARLRCSPMKGHSHVYWYRQLPEEGLKFMVYLQKENIIDESGMPKERFSAEFPKEGPSILRIQQVVRGDSAAYFCASSPSRGRETQYFGPGTRLLVL.

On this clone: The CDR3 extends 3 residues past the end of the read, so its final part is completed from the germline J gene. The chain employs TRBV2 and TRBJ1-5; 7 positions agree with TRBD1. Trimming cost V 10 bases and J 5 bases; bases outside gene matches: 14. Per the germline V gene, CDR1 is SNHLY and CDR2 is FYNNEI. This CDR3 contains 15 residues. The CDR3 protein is CAKGAVNGPHQPQHF. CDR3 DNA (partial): TGTGCCAAGGGGGCGGTTAACGGCCCTCATCAGCCC.

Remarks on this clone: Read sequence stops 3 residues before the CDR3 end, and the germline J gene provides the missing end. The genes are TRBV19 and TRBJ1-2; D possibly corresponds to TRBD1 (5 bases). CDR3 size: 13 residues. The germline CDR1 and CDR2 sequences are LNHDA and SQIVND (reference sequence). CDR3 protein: CASLGGGPETYTF. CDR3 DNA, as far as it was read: TGTGCCTCTCTTGGGGGGGGTCCAGAGACC.

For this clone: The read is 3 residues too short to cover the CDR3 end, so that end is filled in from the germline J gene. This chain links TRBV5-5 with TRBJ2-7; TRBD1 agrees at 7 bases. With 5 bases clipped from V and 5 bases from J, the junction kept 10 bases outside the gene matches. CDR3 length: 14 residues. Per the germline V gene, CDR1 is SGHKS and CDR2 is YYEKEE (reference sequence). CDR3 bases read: TGTGCCAGCAGTCGGGACAGCTACTTAGACGAG. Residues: CASSRDSYLDE. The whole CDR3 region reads CASSRDSYLDEQYF. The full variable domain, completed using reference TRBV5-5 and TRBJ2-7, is DAGVTQSPTHLIKTRGQQVTLRCSPISGHKSVSWYQQVLGQGPQFIFQYYEKEERGRGNFPDRFSARQFPNYSSELNVNALLLGDSALYLCASSRDSYLDEQYFGPGTRLTVT.

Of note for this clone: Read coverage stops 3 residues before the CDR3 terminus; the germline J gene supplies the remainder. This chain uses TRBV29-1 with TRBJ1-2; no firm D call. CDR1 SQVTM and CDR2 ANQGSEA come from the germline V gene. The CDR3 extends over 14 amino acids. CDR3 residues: CSVRTSGLSYDYTF. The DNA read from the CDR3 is TGCAGCGTTCGCACTAGCGGTTTGTCCTACGAC.

This CDR3 is CASTGGRYEQYF. The part of the CDR3 DNA that was read is TGTGCCAGCACAGGGGGCAGGTACGAG. The chain combines TRBV28 with TRBJ2-7, with 8 bases matching TRBD1. The DNA ends 3 residues before the CDR3 does, and the rest of the CDR3 is filled in from the germline J gene. CDR1 is MDHEN and CDR2 is SYDVKM in the germline V gene. The CDR3 covers 12 residues. J lost 4 bases, V lost 7 bases, and 3 bases had no gene match.

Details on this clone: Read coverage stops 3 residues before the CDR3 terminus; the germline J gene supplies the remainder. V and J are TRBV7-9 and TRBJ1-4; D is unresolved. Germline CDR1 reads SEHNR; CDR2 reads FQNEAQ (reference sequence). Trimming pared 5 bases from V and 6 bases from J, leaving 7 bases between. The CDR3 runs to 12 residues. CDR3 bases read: TGTGCCAGCAGCCCCGGGTATGAAAAA. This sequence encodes CASSPGYEK. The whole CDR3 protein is CASSPGYEKLFF.

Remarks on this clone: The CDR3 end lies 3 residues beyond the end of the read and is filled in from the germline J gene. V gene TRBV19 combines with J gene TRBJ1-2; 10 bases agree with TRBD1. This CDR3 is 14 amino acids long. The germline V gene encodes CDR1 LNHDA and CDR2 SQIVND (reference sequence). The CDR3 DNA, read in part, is TGTGCCAGTAGTATCGGACAGGGGGGCTACGAC. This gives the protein CASSIGQGGYD. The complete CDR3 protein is CASSIGQGGYDYTF.

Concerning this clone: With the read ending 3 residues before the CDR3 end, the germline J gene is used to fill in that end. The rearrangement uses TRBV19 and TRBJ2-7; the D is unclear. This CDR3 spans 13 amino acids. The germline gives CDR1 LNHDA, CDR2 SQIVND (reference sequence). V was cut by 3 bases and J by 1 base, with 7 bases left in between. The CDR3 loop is CASSISTSYEQYF. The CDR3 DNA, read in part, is TGTGCCAGTAGTATCTCGACTTCCTACGAG.